This T cell receptor beta chain emerged from a study of T cell repertoires in cytomegalovirus infection. One entry per CDR3 protein, called by TCRdb with MiXCR from the reads. The sample has approximately 70,000 distinct CDR3 sequences, approximately 3.6% seen once. CDR3 length equals 15 residues. In germline, CDR1 is SGHVS, CDR2 FQNEAQ. J gave up 6 bases and V 5 bases, and 10 bases lay outside the gene matches. This clonotype was observed many times. The sequence came from a human donor in good health (CMV status not recorded). Some clones in this sample may be carry-over from other donors' samples. Sequenced material: PBMCs. V and J are TRBV7-8 and TRBJ1-5; 7 positions agree with TRBD1. The CDR3 sequence is CASSTRQGGSQPQHF. The CDR3 DNA reads TGTGCCAGCAGCACTCGACAGGGAGGGAGTCAGCCCCAGCATTTT.